The next 27 T cell receptor beta chains were all read from a single sample in a study of blood T cells in healthy people across ages. The second PCR ran roughly 6 to 11 cycles with a sample-barcoded 5' primer and J-beta primers. TCRdb used MiXCR to reprocess the 5' RACE reads, holding one entry per CDR3 protein. In the table there are about 1.7 million distinct CDR3 sequences, 28% of which are singletons. The sequencing sample was made of blood. The receptor source for this set is a woman in her 30s in good health.

DNA for the CDR3: TGTGCCAGCAGCCTGGAGATTAGAGAAGAGACCCAGTACTTC. As protein: CASSLEIREETQYF. V gene TRBV5-4 combines with J gene TRBJ2-5; no clear D. Germline CDR1 and CDR2: SGHNT and YYREEE (reference sequence). CDR3 size: 14 residues. V lost 4 bases to trimming and J lost 3 bases, with 13 bases between them.

In its sample, this clonotype was seen many times. V is TRBV29-1 and J is TRBJ2-3, with 10 bases identical to TRBD2. CDR3 length equals 18 residues. V shed 0 bases, J shed 4 bases, and the junction held 13 bases outside the gene matches. Germline lookup yields CDR1 SQVTM and CDR2 ANQGSEA. The CDR3 here is CSVEDLEREGRAPDTQYF. DNA of the CDR3: TGCAGCGTTGAAGATTTAGAGCGGGAGGGCCGCGCGCCAGATACGCAGTATTTT.

This rearrangement joins TRBV25-1 to TRBJ2-4, with D tentatively TRBD2 (5 bases). The V end lost 2 bases, the J end lost 0 bases, and 8 bases lay between the germline ends. This CDR3 is built from 15 residues. The germline CDR1 and CDR2 sequences are MGHDK and SYGVNS. The CDR3 region is CASSEDGGAKNIQYF. Here the CDR3 DNA reads TGTGCCAGCAGTGAAGACGGAGGAGCCAAAAACATTCAGTACTTC.

This clonotype was detected ten times or more. The gene calls are TRBV20-1 and TRBJ2-5; tentative D call: TRBD1 (6 bases). The length of the CDR3 is 14 residues. Germline-derived CDR1 and CDR2 are DFQATT and SNEGSKA (reference sequence). V lost 3 bases, J lost 2 bases, and 13 bases lay in between. As DNA, the CDR3 is TGCAGTGCTAGTGAGGACAGTACACAAGAGACCCAGTACTTC. This gives the protein CSASEDSTQETQYF.

The sample holds a few counts of this clonotype. The chain has TRBV20-1 and TRBJ2-7, with D possibly called TRBD1 or TRBD2 (5 bases each). CDR1 DFQATT and CDR2 SNEGSKA come from the germline V gene (reference sequence). V lost 1 base to trimming and J lost 0 bases, with 13 bases between them. The CDR3 totals 15 residues. The CDR3: CSARARGVRSYEQYF. In nucleotides, the CDR3 is TGCAGTGCTAGAGCACGAGGGGTTCGCTCCTACGAGCAGTACTTC.

This clonotype was observed a few times. One end of the junction fails to match germline, which may point to a read error. The CDR3 DNA reads as TGCGCCAGCAACTTGGCCGGCAGTTTTAACACTGAAGCTTTCTTT. Encoded protein: CASNLAGSFNTEAFF. The V call is TRBV5-1, the J call TRBJ1-1; no definite D call. This CDR3 is 15 amino acids long. Germline CDR1 and CDR2: SGHRS and YFSETQ.

The chain recombines TRBV4-1 with TRBJ2-7, with 10 bases matching TRBD2. This CDR3 spans 15 amino acids. Germline loops: CDR1 MGHRA, CDR2 YSYEKL. V gave up 3 bases and J gave up 0 bases; unmatched junction bases: 2. CDR3 amino acids: CASSQSGGASYEQYF. The CDR3 DNA sequence: TGCGCCAGCAGCCAGAGCGGGGGGGCCTCCTACGAGCAGTACTTC.

The V and J genes are TRBV7-9 and TRBJ2-5; TRBD2 aligns across 12 bases. The germline V gene has CDR1 SEHNR and CDR2 FQNEAQ (reference sequence). V was pared by 1 base and J by 11 bases, with 11 bases of the junction left unmatched. This CDR3 is 16 amino acids long. The CDR3 here is CASSLGSTSGSPPQYF. DNA for the CDR3: TGTGCCAGCAGCTTAGGTTCGACTAGCGGGAGCCCCCCGCAGTACTTC.

This rearrangement joins TRBV7-2 to TRBJ2-7; tentatively, D is TRBD2 (6 bases). Germline V gene sequence: CDR1 SGHTA, CDR2 FQGNSA. The CDR3 runs 15 residues. Deletions cut 6 bases from V and 0 bases from J, with 15 bases between. The CDR3 region has the DNA TGTGCCAGCAGTCGCAGCGGGTCCGTCTCCTACGAGCAGTACTTC. It specifies CASSRSGSVSYEQYF.

This clonotype was seen ten or more times. The chain uses TRBV10-3 and TRBJ2-7, with D possibly matching TRBD1 (5 bases). CDR1 is ENHRY and CDR2 is SYGVKD in the germline V gene. The CDR3 sequence is 14 residues long. V lost 3 bases and J 1 base, leaving 10 bases between the germline ends. This CDR3 is CAISDRVTSYEQYF. In DNA, the CDR3 is TGTGCCATCAGTGACAGGGTTACTTCCTACGAGCAGTACTTC.

This clonotype was found many times. The rearrangement uses TRBV5-1 and TRBJ2-6; TRBD1 matches at 7 bases. Trimming removed 3 bases from V and 1 base from J; junction bases left unmatched: 1. In germline, CDR1 is SGHRS, CDR2 YFSETQ. This CDR3 has 15 residues. CDR3: CASSWDSSGANVLTF. In nucleotides, the CDR3 is TGCGCCAGCAGCTGGGACAGTTCTGGGGCCAACGTCCTGACTTTC.

This clonotype was seen more than once but under ten times. The rearrangement uses TRBV3-1 and TRBJ1-2; 10 bases are shared with TRBD1. J lost 8 bases, V lost 5 bases, and 5 bases had no gene match. The CDR3 is 13 residues long. CDR1 is LGHDT, CDR2 YNNKEL, per germline (reference sequence). DNA for the CDR3: TGTGCCAGCAGCGGACAGGGGGAGCGCGGCTACACCTTC. It translates to CASSGQGERGYTF.

This clonotype was seen at least ten times. The genes are TRBV12-3 or TRBV12-4 and TRBJ2-5, with D unclear. V shed 2 bases and J shed 5 bases, with 12 bases lying between them. The CDR3 consists of 14 residues. Here the CDR3 reads CASSLTAQPETQYF. DNA for the CDR3: TGTGCCAGCAGTTTAACGGCTCAACCGGAGACCCAGTACTTC.

This clonotype was detected only a few times. This chain links TRBV27 with TRBJ1-4, with 7 bases matching TRBD1. The V gene end was trimmed by 2 bases and the J gene end by 10 bases; junction bases not matched to a gene: 7. Germline V CDR1 and CDR2: MNHEY, SMNVEV (reference sequence). The CDR3 is 14 residues long. CDR3 DNA sequence: TGTGCCAGCAGTTTAGACTGGGACAGCGGAAAACTGTTTTTT. Protein: CASSLDWDSGKLFF. The variable domain in full, with the rest retrieved from reference TRBV27 and TRBJ1-4, is EAQVTQNPRYLITVTGKKLTVTCSQNMNHEYMSWYRQDPGLGLRQIYYSMNVEVTDKGDVPEGYKVSRKEKRNFPLILESPSPNQTSLYFCASSLDWDSGKLFFGSGTQLSVL.

This chain joins TRBV24-1 and TRBJ2-2; 12 bases line up with TRBD2. This CDR3 has 15 residues. The V segment lost 6 bases and the J segment 6 bases; nucleotides outside the gene matches: 4. Germline CDR1 is KGHDR and CDR2 is SFDVKD. The CDR3 here is CATSSGLAGSGELFF. CDR3 sequence (DNA): TGTGCCACCAGTTCGGGACTAGCGGGTTCCGGGGAGCTGTTTTTT.

This clonotype has only a few counts. The chain links TRBV2 to TRBJ1-5; D is ambiguous. The germline V gene encodes CDR1 SNHLY and CDR2 FYNNEI. With 6 bases removed from V and 4 bases from J, the gap between germline ends came to 13 bases. The CDR3 consists of 14 residues. CDR3 loop: CASSRTEGNQPQHF. As DNA, the CDR3 is TGTGCCAGCAGCCGGACGGAGGGAAATCAGCCCCAGCATTTT.

This clonotype was detected a few times. This chain connects TRBV7-3 to TRBJ2-1; TRBD2 is a possible D gene (6 bases). Germline V gene lookup returns CDR1 SGHTA and CDR2 FQGTGA. V was shortened by 1 base and J by 10 bases, with 14 bases between the two germline ends. This CDR3 spans 14 amino acids. Written as DNA, the CDR3 is TGTGCCAGCAGCTTAAGCGGGGCCCCCGGGGAGCAGTTCTTC. It codes for CASSLSGAPGEQFF.

This clonotype was seen more than once but under ten times. This may be a read error: a much more frequent sequence differs by one nucleotide. V usage is TRBV10-3 and J usage is TRBJ2-7; no firm D call. The CDR3 covers 13 residues. The germline gives CDR1 ENHRY, CDR2 SYGVKD. The DNA for the CDR3 is TGTGCCATCAGGACTTCCCTGGGGTACGAGCGGTACTTC. Translation: CAIRTSLGYERYF.

This chain joins TRBV7-9 and TRBJ1-1; D unclear. V lost 1 base and J lost 1, with 16 bases in between. There are 17 residues in the CDR3. From germline, CDR1 is SEHNR and CDR2 FQNEAQ (reference sequence). CDR3 sequence (DNA): TGTGCCAGCAGCTTAGGGTCGACCCGACGGGAGAACACTGAAGCTTTCTTT. Protein product: CASSLGSTRRENTEAFF.

This clonotype was found a few times. The gene calls are TRBV5-1 and TRBJ2-1; TRBD2 aligns across 9 bases. This CDR3 has 15 residues. V lost 4 bases and J lost 5; bases outside the gene matches: 7. The V gene's germline CDR1 is SGHRS and CDR2 YFSETQ. The CDR3 region has the DNA TGCGCCAGCAGCGACGGGACTAGCCACGACAATGAGCAGTTCTTC. Amino acids: CASSDGTSHDNEQFF.

With respect to this clonotype: One end of the junction fails to match germline, which may point to a read error. The chain uses TRBV6-1 and TRBJ1-5; D is uncertain. Germline CDR1 is MNHNS and CDR2 is SASEGT. The CDR3 extends over 14 amino acids. The CDR3 bases are TGTGCCGGCAGTGAAGGAGGAGGGTTTTGGCCCCAGCATTTT. This sequence encodes CAGSEGGGFWPQHF.

The chain links TRBV2 to TRBJ2-5; 10 bases line up with TRBD1. Germline lookup yields CDR1 SNHLY and CDR2 FYNNEI. This CDR3 contains 13 residues. The junction had 0 bases not matched to a gene; V was cut back by 4 bases and J by 4 bases. The CDR3 loop reads CASSGQGAETQYF. The CDR3 DNA follows: TGTGCCAGCAGTGGACAGGGGGCAGAGACCCAGTACTTC.

This chain joins TRBV12-3 or TRBV12-4 and TRBJ2-7; a weak D match, TRBD2 (5 bases). The CDR3 length is 13 residues. V dropped 8 bases and J dropped 2 bases, with 13 bases sitting between them. CDR3 bases: TGTGCCAGCGGGCGCAGAGCGGCCTACGAGCAGTACTTC. Protein product: CASGRRAAYEQYF.

As for this clonotype: Mismatch with germline at one junction end may stem from a read error. The rearrangement uses TRBV7-6 and TRBJ2-2, with 7 bases lining up with TRBD1. From germline, CDR1 is SGHVS and CDR2 FNYEAQ. The CDR3 is made up of 16 amino acids. CDR3 in amino acids: CAGSLVKGANTGELFF. The CDR3 region has the DNA TGTGCCGGCAGCTTAGTCAAGGGGGCAAACACCGGGGAGCTGTTTTTT.

The V call is TRBV12-3 or TRBV12-4, the J call TRBJ1-6; no reliable D call. The CDR3 loop spans 13 amino acids. Trimming left V 6 bases short and J 6 bases short, with 9 bases between. This CDR3 reads CASRTDTNSPLHF. The CDR3 DNA sequence: TGTGCCAGCAGGACTGACACTAATTCACCCCTCCACTTT.

This clonotype has a handful of counts. A much larger clone lies a single base off, so this may be a read error. This chain connects TRBV12-5 to TRBJ2-7; no definite D call. This CDR3 spans 15 amino acids. CDR1 is LGHNT and CDR2 is FRNRAP in the germline V gene. V was shortened by 4 bases and J by 2 bases, with 15 bases between the two germline ends. Here the CDR3 DNA reads TGTGCTAGTGGTTCCATCCTAGGGAACGCCTACGAGCAGTACTTC. Its translation is CASGSILGNAYEQYF.

As for this clonotype: One junction end does not reproduce the germline sequence, and a read error may be involved. The CDR3 DNA sequence: TGCAGCGTTGAGAGGGGGGTCAATGAGCGGTTCTTC. It encodes CSVERGVNERFF. The chain has TRBV29-1 and TRBJ2-1, with D tentatively TRBD1 or TRBD2 (6 bases each). CDR3 length: 12 amino acids. Germline CDR1 SQVTM, CDR2 ANQGSEA.